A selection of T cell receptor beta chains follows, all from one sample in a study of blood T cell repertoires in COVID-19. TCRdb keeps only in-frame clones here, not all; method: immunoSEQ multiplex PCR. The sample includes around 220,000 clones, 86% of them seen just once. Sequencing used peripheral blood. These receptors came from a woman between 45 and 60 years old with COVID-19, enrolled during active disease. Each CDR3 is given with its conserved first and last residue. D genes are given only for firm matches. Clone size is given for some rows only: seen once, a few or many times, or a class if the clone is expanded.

CDR3 DNA: TGTGCCAGCAGCTTATTGGGGGGGGGATACAATGAGCAGTTCTTC; CDR3 protein: CASSLLGGGYNEQFF; CDR3 length: 15; D gene: TRBD2; clone size: NA; V gene: TRBV11-2; J gene: TRBJ2-1
CDR3 DNA: TGTGCCAGCACCCGTCCAGGGGAGGCTTTCTTT; CDR3 protein: CASTRPGEAFF; CDR3 length: 11; D gene: NA; clone size: NA; V gene: TRBV28; J gene: TRBJ1-1
CDR3 DNA: TGTGCCAGCAGCTTCATGAACACTGAAGCTTTCTTT; CDR3 protein: CASSFMNTEAFF; CDR3 length: 12; D gene: NA; clone size: NA; V gene: TRBV5-4; J gene: TRBJ1-1
CDR3 DNA: TGTGCCACCAGTGTTGGGTCCGGGTTTGGCTACACCTTC; CDR3 protein: CATSVGSGFGYTF; CDR3 length: 13; D gene: NA; clone size: once; V gene: TRBV24-1; J gene: TRBJ1-2
CDR3 DNA: TGCAGCGGACAAAAGACAGGGTCCTACAATGAGCAGTTCTTC; CDR3 protein: CSGQKTGSYNEQFF; CDR3 length: 14; D gene: TRBD1; clone size: NA; V gene: TRBV29-1; J gene: TRBJ2-1
CDR3 DNA: TGTGCCAGCAGCTGGGACAGGGGTGCCAACGTCCTGACTTTC; CDR3 protein: CASSWDRGANVLTF; CDR3 length: 14; D gene: TRBD1; clone size: NA; V gene: TRBV5-8; J gene: TRBJ2-6
CDR3 DNA: TGTGCCAGCAGCCCACAGGGGGCCGGCGGCTACACCTTC; CDR3 protein: CASSPQGAGGYTF; CDR3 length: 13; D gene: TRBD1; clone size: NA; V gene: TRBV3-1/TRBV3-2; J gene: TRBJ1-2
CDR3 DNA: TGTGCCAGCGGTCCGGGAGTGTGGGGGGACGAGCAGTACTTC; CDR3 protein: CASGPGVWGDEQYF; CDR3 length: 14; D gene: NA; clone size: once; V gene: TRBV5-4; J gene: TRBJ2-7
CDR3 DNA: TGTGCCAGCAGCCCGGAGGGACCGAGCACAGATACGCAGTATTTT; CDR3 protein: CASSPEGPSTDTQYF; CDR3 length: 15; D gene: NA; clone size: NA; V gene: TRBV14; J gene: TRBJ2-3
CDR3 DNA: TGTGCCACCAGAGAACATCTACGGGACTATGGCTACACCTTC; CDR3 protein: CATREHLRDYGYTF; CDR3 length: 14; D gene: NA; clone size: NA; V gene: TRBV15; J gene: TRBJ1-2
CDR3 DNA: TGTGCCAGCAGTAGGGGTTCCTACGAGCAGTACTTC; CDR3 protein: CASSRGSYEQYF; CDR3 length: 12; D gene: NA; clone size: NA; V gene: TRBV6-2/TRBV6-3; J gene: TRBJ2-7
CDR3 DNA: TGTGCCAGCAGTGAACAGGTGGGGAGCTCCTACAATGAGCAGTTCTTC; CDR3 protein: CASSEQVGSSYNEQFF; CDR3 length: 16; D gene: NA; clone size: NA; V gene: TRBV6-1; J gene: TRBJ2-1
CDR3 DNA: TGTGCCAGCAGGGGGACAGGGGCATATGGCTACACCTTC; CDR3 protein: CASRGTGAYGYTF; CDR3 length: 13; D gene: TRBD1; clone size: NA; V gene: TRBV27; J gene: TRBJ1-2
CDR3 DNA: TGTGCCAGCAGCTTCTCGGACAGGGTCGGCTATGGCTACACCTTC; CDR3 protein: CASSFSDRVGYGYTF; CDR3 length: 15; D gene: TRBD1; clone size: NA; V gene: TRBV7-9; J gene: TRBJ1-2
CDR3 DNA: TGTGCCAGCAGCTTGGTTCGGGACAGGAGCTCCTACAATGAGCAGTTCTTC; CDR3 protein: CASSLVRDRSSYNEQFF; CDR3 length: 17; D gene: TRBD1; clone size: NA; V gene: TRBV5-6; J gene: TRBJ2-1
CDR3 DNA: TGTGCCAGCGGTCGACCTGGGAGTAACTATGGCTACACCTTC; CDR3 protein: CASGRPGSNYGYTF; CDR3 length: 14; D gene: NA; clone size: NA; V gene: TRBV7-8; J gene: TRBJ1-2
CDR3 DNA: TGTGCCAGCAGCTTAGTGGGCAGGACCTACAATGAGCAGTTCTTC; CDR3 protein: CASSLVGRTYNEQFF; CDR3 length: 15; D gene: NA; clone size: NA; V gene: TRBV11-3; J gene: TRBJ2-1
CDR3 DNA: TGTGCCAGCAGCTTCTTGGACAGGGTCGGCTACACCTTC; CDR3 protein: CASSFLDRVGYTF; CDR3 length: 13; D gene: TRBD1; clone size: NA; V gene: TRBV7-8; J gene: TRBJ1-2